Listed below are T cell receptor beta chains from one sample, sequenced in a study of CD8 T cells in ankylosing spondylitis. TCRdb re-analysed the 5' RACE reads in MiXCR, keeping a single row per CDR3 protein. This table holds about 800,000 distinct CDR3 sequences, about 12% found once. Input material: blood, either unsorted or a sorted T cell fraction (not recorded which). These receptors were collected from a male donor with ankylosing spondylitis. Both conserved end residues are part of each CDR3.

v_call cdr3_aa
TRBV6-5 CASSYSSHRENYGYTF
TRBV24-1 CATSATGNSGNTIYF
TRBV18 CASSRGQGATYSPLHF
TRBV9 CASSVPGGGQAF
TRBV30 CAWSTGYGYTF
TRBV14 CASSSHRVTIQYF
TRBV5-1 CASSLALGPSSYEQYF
TRBV6-2/TRBV6-3 CASSYSLWGYSPLHF
TRBV28 CASSRLRTELLDTGELFF
TRBV20-1 CSALRTSGAGWQYF
TRBV2 CASLREAFF
TRBV4-3 CASSQDPGLAQETQYF
TRBV7-6 CASSSPRGGYTF
TRBV15 CATSRGDRDLNDEQFF
TRBV24-1 CATSARGGLSGANVLTF
TRBV20-1 CSAPLSGITDTQYF
TRBV7-2 CASRSLPQETQYF
TRBV7-2 CASSLGTSGGAKEQYF
TRBV20-1 CSANRGISYNEQFF
TRBV20-1 CSASPGSTNEKLFF
TRBV20-1 CSAFRPDRGSWNEQFF
TRBV7-9 CASSLLGAAGELFF
TRBV5-6 CASSRVGRQQETQYF
TRBV6-1 CASSRTGTTFYEQYF
TRBV4-2 CASSQGEGRQNYGYTF
TRBV10-3 CAISDGHRFEQYF
TRBV20-1 CSARTGRVTGELFF
TRBV20-1 CSAASRGGTIYEQYF
TRBV7-9 CACSSGTFDGEQYF
TRBV4-2 CASSQLRGTDTQYF
TRBV5-1 CASSLKGPPYEQYF
TRBV4-2 CASSQDDRQMNTEAFF